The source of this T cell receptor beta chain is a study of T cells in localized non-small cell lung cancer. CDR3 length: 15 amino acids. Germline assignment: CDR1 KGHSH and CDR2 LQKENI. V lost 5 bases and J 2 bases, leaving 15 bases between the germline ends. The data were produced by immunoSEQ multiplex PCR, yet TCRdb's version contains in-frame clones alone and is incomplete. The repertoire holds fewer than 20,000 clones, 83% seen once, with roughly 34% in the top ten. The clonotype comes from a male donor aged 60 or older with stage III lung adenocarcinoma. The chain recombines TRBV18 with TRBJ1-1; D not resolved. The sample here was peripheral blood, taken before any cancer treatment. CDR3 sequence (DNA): TGTGCCAGCTCATTAACCGACACACTCAACACTGAAGCTTTCTTT. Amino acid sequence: CASSLTDTLNTEAFF.